These 29 T cell receptor beta chains were all obtained from the same sample, sequenced in a study of blood T cell repertoires in COVID-19. Using immunoSEQ multiplex PCR, the repertoire was profiled, and TCRdb retains in-frame clones only, with some absent. Here the sample spans about 130,000 clones, about four fifths being singletons. Input material: peripheral blood. These receptors were obtained from a man aged 35 to 55 with active or convalescent COVID-19.

The count of this clone is one. CDR3: CASRQGGTDTQYF. The CDR3 nucleotides are TGTGCCAGTAGACAAGGGGGCACAGATACGCAGTATTTT. This chain links TRBV19 with TRBJ2-3, with D perhaps matching TRBD1 (5 bases). Per germline, CDR1 LNHDA and CDR2 SQIVND (reference sequence). Trimming pared 6 bases from V and 1 base from J, leaving 8 bases between. The CDR3 totals 13 residues.

The chain uses TRBV9 and TRBJ2-3; 9 nucleotides agree with TRBD2. The V segment lost 3 bases and the J segment 2 bases; nucleotides outside the gene matches: 4. There are 15 residues in the CDR3. CDR1 and CDR2 from the germline V gene are SGDLS and YYNGEE. The CDR3 DNA sequence: TGTGCCAGCAGCGCGGCGGGGGGGGACACAGATACGCAGTATTTT. This gives the protein CASSAAGGDTDTQYF.

The rearrangement links TRBV4-2 to TRBJ2-3; 12 bases are shared with TRBD2. V shed 5 bases, J shed 5 bases, and the junction held 8 bases outside the gene matches. From germline, CDR1 is LGHNA and CDR2 YNFKEQ. This CDR3 spans 16 amino acids. CDR3 nucleotides: TGTGCCAGCAGCGCCTGGACTAGCGGGGAAGGAGATACGCAGTATTTT. Encoded protein: CASSAWTSGEGDTQYF.

This clone showed up just once. The chain has TRBV9 and TRBJ2-7; 10 positions agree with TRBD1. This CDR3 has 14 amino acids. V lost 0 bases and J lost 4; bases outside the gene matches: 1. Germline V gives CDR1 SGDLS, CDR2 YYNGEE. In nucleotides, the CDR3 is TGTGCCAGCAGCGTAGGGGACAGGGGTTACGAGCAGTACTTC. Protein: CASSVGDRGYEQYF.

The rearrangement links TRBV27 to TRBJ1-6; 9 positions agree with TRBD1. CDR1 and CDR2 from the germline V gene are MNHEY and SMNVEV (reference sequence). CDR3 length: 15 amino acids. With 5 bases clipped from V and 8 bases from J, the junction kept 7 bases outside the gene matches. The CDR3 bases are TGTGCCAGCAGTACCCCGGACAGGGGAGATTCACCCCTCCACTTT. It is translated as CASSTPDRGDSPLHF.

This clone has more than one count but fewer than ten. The rearrangement joins TRBV5-1 to TRBJ1-5; D not certain. Germline loops: CDR1 SGHRS, CDR2 YFSETQ. This CDR3 has 14 amino acids. The ends were cut back, 1 base at V and 3 bases at J, with 8 bases in the middle. The CDR3, as DNA: TGCGCCAGCAGCTTGAGGCGGGACAATCAGCCCCAGCATTTT. Protein sequence: CASSLRRDNQPQHF. Complete variable domain (other parts from reference TRBV5-1 and TRBJ1-5): KAGVTQTPRYLIKTRGQQVTLSCSPISGHRSVSWYQQTPGQGLQFLFEYFSETQRNKGNFPGRFSGRQFSNSRSEMNVSTLELGDSALYLCASSLRRDNQPQHFGDGTRLSIL.

The chain joins TRBV5-4 to TRBJ2-7, with 7 bases identical to TRBD1. Germline values: CDR1 SGHNT, CDR2 YYREEE (reference sequence). This CDR3 spans 15 amino acids. J was trimmed by 2 bases and V by 2 bases; bases with no gene match: 7. The DNA for the CDR3 is TGTGCCAGCAGCTTATCGGGGACAGCACCCTACGAGCAGTACTTC. Amino acid sequence: CASSLSGTAPYEQYF.

This chain's CDR3 is CAIPPGGTGELFF. CDR3 coding DNA: TGTGCTATTCCCCCAGGGGGCACCGGGGAGCTGTTTTTT. The chain is built from TRBV15 and TRBJ2-2; 7 bases map to TRBD1. This CDR3 comprises 13 residues. Germline CDR1 and CDR2: LNHNV and YYDKDF (reference sequence).

This clone was found a few times. The V gene is TRBV19, the J gene TRBJ1-3; possibly TRBD1 for D (5 bases). The V end was cut by 9 bases, the J end by 0 bases, with 12 bases between. Germline-derived CDR1 and CDR2 are LNHDA and SQIVND (reference sequence). The CDR3 is made up of 14 amino acids. The CDR3 is CASTRDFSGNTIYF. As DNA, the CDR3 is TGTGCCAGCACCCGGGACTTCTCTGGAAACACCATATATTTT. The full variable domain, with the rest looked up from reference TRBV19 and TRBJ1-3, is DGGITQSPKYLFRKEGQNVTLSCEQNLNHDAMYWYRQDPGQGLRLIYYSQIVNDFQKGDIAEGYSVSREKKESFPLTVTSAQKNPTAFYLCASTRDFSGNTIYFGEGSWLTVV.

The chain has TRBV19 and TRBJ2-1, with 8 bases lining up with TRBD2. Trimming removed 6 bases from V and 0 bases from J; junction bases left unmatched: 7. From germline, CDR1 is LNHDA and CDR2 SQIVND (reference sequence). The length of the CDR3 is 16 residues. The CDR3 here is CASRATGTSSYNEQFF. The CDR3 DNA follows: TGTGCCAGTAGGGCCACCGGGACTAGCTCCTACAATGAGCAGTTCTTC.

V usage is TRBV5-1 and J usage is TRBJ1-1; 7 bases align to TRBD1. CDR3 length: 17 residues. Germline values: CDR1 SGHRS, CDR2 YFSETQ. V was clipped by 4 bases and J by 4 bases; unmatched bases: 16. CDR3 sequence: CASSPQDRSPLITEAFF. For the CDR3, the DNA is TGCGCCAGCAGCCCACAGGACAGGAGCCCTTTGATCACTGAAGCTTTCTTT.

This chain links TRBV13 with TRBJ2-7; TRBD1 matches 7 bases. This CDR3 has 16 amino acids. V lost 5 bases and J lost 0; bases outside the gene matches: 10. Germline CDR1 reads PRHDT; CDR2 reads FYEKMQ (reference sequence). The CDR3 bases are TGTGCCAGCAGCCCCCGACAGGGCTTAAGCTCCTACGAGCAGTACTTC. Translation: CASSPRQGLSSYEQYF. The full variable domain, its missing parts supplied by reference TRBV13 and TRBJ2-7, is AAGVIQSPRHLIKEKRETATLKCYPIPRHDTVYWYQQGPGQDPQFLISFYEKMQSDKGSIPDRFSAQQFSDYHSELNMSSLELGDSALYFCASSPRQGLSSYEQYFGPGTRLTVT.

V gene TRBV3-1 (or the pseudogene TRBV3-2) combines with J gene TRBJ2-2; 12 positions agree with TRBD2. The CDR3 sequence is 16 residues long. Germline lookup yields CDR1 LGHDT and CDR2 YNNKEL (reference sequence). The V and J ends lost 1 base and 6 bases, in that order; junction bases with no gene match: 3. CDR3 residues: CASSQAASGGAGELFF. CDR3 DNA: TGTGCCAGCAGCCAAGCTGCTAGCGGGGGGGCCGGGGAGCTGTTTTTT.

The chain joins TRBV24-1 to TRBJ2-3, with 7 bases aligning to TRBD1. V was clipped by 8 bases and J by 2 bases; unmatched bases: 3. This CDR3 contains 13 residues. In germline, CDR1 is KGHDR, CDR2 SFDVKD. The CDR3, as DNA: TGTGCCACCAAAGACAGGGTCACAGATACGCAGTATTTT. This codes for CATKDRVTDTQYF.

The V call is TRBV6-5, the J call TRBJ1-5; possibly TRBD1 for D (6 bases). From germline, CDR1 is MNHEY and CDR2 SVGAGI. With 7 bases removed from V and 3 bases from J, the gap between germline ends came to 10 bases. CDR3 length equals 13 residues. CDR3 sequence: CASMDRVNQPQHF. The CDR3, as DNA: TGTGCCAGCATGGACAGAGTCAATCAGCCCCAGCATTTT.

The CDR3 loop reads CASSQDLRDSTTNEKLFF. Here the CDR3 DNA reads TGTGCCAGCAGCCAAGATTTACGGGACAGCACAACTAATGAAAAACTGTTTTTT. This chain joins TRBV4-2 and TRBJ1-4; 7 bases map to TRBD1. V lost 0 bases, J lost 0 bases, and 7 bases stayed unmatched. The CDR3 extends over 18 amino acids. Germline values: CDR1 LGHNA, CDR2 YNFKEQ.

The count of this clone is one. This chain connects TRBV5-6 to TRBJ1-2; the D is unclear. V shed 0 bases and J shed 4 bases, with 7 bases lying between them. Germline V CDR1 and CDR2: SGHDT, YYEEEE. There are 13 residues in the CDR3. For the CDR3, the DNA is TGTGCCAGCAGCTTGGAATCTGTCTATGGCTACACCTTC. Protein: CASSLESVYGYTF. Full variable domain (outside the CDR3, taken from reference TRBV5-6 and TRBJ1-2): DAGVTQSPTHLIKTRGQQVTLRCSPKSGHDTVSWYQQALGQGPQFIFQYYEEEERQRGNFPDRFSGHQFPNYSSELNVNALLLGDSALYLCASSLESVYGYTFGSGTRLTVV.

The chain employs TRBV3-1 (or the pseudogene TRBV3-2) and TRBJ1-2; 8 positions match TRBD1. Trimming removed 1 base from V and 4 bases from J; junction bases left unmatched: 5. Germline V gene lookup returns CDR1 LGHDT and CDR2 YNNKEL (reference sequence). The CDR3 is 15 residues long. CDR3 sequence: CASSQGQGAAYGYTF. The DNA for the CDR3 is TGTGCCAGCAGCCAAGGCCAGGGGGCTGCCTATGGCTACACCTTC.

The V and J genes are TRBV25-1 and TRBJ2-7; 7 bases are a match to TRBD1. Germline lookup yields CDR1 MGHDK and CDR2 SYGVNS. The V segment lost 5 bases and the J segment 2 bases; nucleotides outside the gene matches: 6. The CDR3 is 14 amino acids. The chain's CDR3 is CASSRGTVAYEQYF. The CDR3, as DNA: TGTGCCAGCAGTCGTGGGACAGTCGCCTACGAGCAGTACTTC.

V and J are TRBV3-1 (or the pseudogene TRBV3-2) and TRBJ1-2; D might be TRBD1 (6 bases). Germline V gives CDR1 LGHDT, CDR2 YNNKEL (reference sequence). V was pared by 4 bases and J by 7 bases, with 16 bases between. The CDR3 consists of 14 residues. CDR3 region: CASSPTPGVGGYTF. CDR3 nucleotide sequence: TGTGCCAGCAGCCCTACCCCAGGGGTCGGTGGCTACACCTTC.

V and J are TRBV7-8 and TRBJ2-7, with 11 bases identical to TRBD1. This CDR3 region has 14 residues. Germline loops: CDR1 SGHVS, CDR2 FQNEAQ. With 4 bases clipped from V and 4 bases from J, the junction kept 3 bases outside the gene matches. CDR3: CASSWDRGNYEQYF. The CDR3 bases are TGTGCCAGCAGCTGGGACAGGGGGAATTACGAGCAGTACTTC. The full variable domain, its missing parts supplied by reference TRBV7-8 and TRBJ2-7, is GAGVSQSPRYKVAKRGQDVALRCDPISGHVSLFWYQQALGQGPEFLTYFQNEAQLDKSGLPSDRFFAERPEGSVSTLKIQRTQQEDSAVYLCASSWDRGNYEQYFGPGTRLTVT.

The gene calls are TRBV5-1 and TRBJ2-1; TRBD2 matches 15 bases. V was clipped by 5 bases and J by 6 bases; unmatched bases: 6. Germline CDR1 reads SGHRS; CDR2 reads YFSETQ. The CDR3 has 16 amino acids. CDR3 region: CASSFGLAGGRNEQFF. CDR3 DNA sequence: TGCGCCAGCAGTTTCGGACTAGCGGGGGGGCGCAATGAGCAGTTCTTC.

The rearrangement joins TRBV3-1 (or the pseudogene TRBV3-2) to TRBJ1-6; D is unresolved. The CDR3 loop spans 16 amino acids. Trimming shortened V by 0 bases and J by 8 bases, and 14 bases separated the two germline ends. The germline CDR1 and CDR2 sequences are LGHDT and YNNKEL (reference sequence). CDR3 in amino acids: CASSQDPGLNHSPLHF. The DNA for the CDR3 is TGTGCCAGCAGCCAAGATCCCGGGTTAAACCATTCACCCCTCCACTTT.

V and J are TRBV7-3 and TRBJ2-3, with 8 bases matching TRBD2. Germline assignment: CDR1 SGHTA and CDR2 FQGTGA. The CDR3 extends over 14 amino acids. The trim removed 4 bases at V and 4 bases at J, leaving 4 bases unmatched. This CDR3 reads CASSSGGAADTQYF. The CDR3 region has the DNA TGTGCCAGCAGCTCCGGGGGGGCCGCAGATACGCAGTATTTT. The whole variable domain, filled in from reference TRBV7-3 and TRBJ2-3, reads GAGVSQTPSNKVTEKGKYVELRCDPISGHTALYWYRQSLGQGPEFLIYFQGTGAADDSGLPNDRFFAVRPEGSVSTLKIQRTERGDSAVYLCASSSGGAADTQYFGPGTRLTVL.

The chain joins TRBV3-1 (or the pseudogene TRBV3-2) to TRBJ1-2, with TRBD1 matching over 7 bases. This CDR3 contains 16 residues. Germline assignment: CDR1 LGHDT and CDR2 YNNKEL (reference sequence). V lost 0 bases to trimming and J lost 4 bases; unmatched junction nucleotides: 8. Here the CDR3 reads CASSQDWAQGLYGYTF. DNA for the CDR3: TGTGCCAGCAGCCAAGATTGGGCACAGGGGCTCTATGGCTACACCTTC.

In DNA, the CDR3 is TGTGCCAGCAGCGTCGACAGCAGCTCTGGAAACACCATATATTTT. Translating gives CASSVDSSSGNTIYF. The gene calls are TRBV6-5 and TRBJ1-3, with D maybe TRBD1 (5 bases). CDR3 size: 15 residues. Deletions cut 6 bases from V and 0 bases from J, with 12 bases between. Germline CDR1 MNHEY, CDR2 SVGAGI.

The rearrangement links TRBV7-8 to TRBJ2-3, with no clear D. The CDR3 is 13 residues long. CDR1 SGHVS and CDR2 FQNEAQ come from the germline V gene. V was pared by 8 bases and J by 4 bases, with 13 bases between. The DNA for the CDR3 is TGTGCCAGCCTAGGTGTACCCGCAGATACGCAGTATTTT. Its protein product is CASLGVPADTQYF.

V gene TRBV3-1 (or the pseudogene TRBV3-2) combines with J gene TRBJ1-2; no firm D call. The CDR3 extends over 15 amino acids. The germline V and J ends were trimmed by 0 bases and 7 bases, with 15 bases remaining between them. Germline loops: CDR1 LGHDT, CDR2 YNNKEL (reference sequence). CDR3 in amino acids: CASSQDGGESSGYTF. DNA for the CDR3: TGTGCCAGCAGCCAAGATGGCGGGGAGTCATCTGGCTACACCTTC.

The chain uses TRBV5-6 and TRBJ1-1, with 7 bases identical to TRBD1. The CDR3 runs 13 residues. The V segment lost 0 bases and the J segment 8 bases; nucleotides outside the gene matches: 4. The germline gives CDR1 SGHDT, CDR2 YYEEEE. CDR3 region: CASSLVGGREAFF. CDR3 DNA sequence: TGTGCCAGCAGCTTGGTAGGGGGCCGAGAAGCTTTCTTT.